The clone carrying this T cell receptor (beta chain) has a count of ten or more. Its antigen remains unidentified. These data are taken from a study of T cells after yellow fever vaccination. Study at large: When fractions had low cell numbers, they were prepared with SMART-Seq v4 Ultra Low Input.

This CDR3 region has 16 residues. The V end lost 5 bases, the J end lost 0 bases, and 13 bases lay between the germline ends. CDR1 is SGHVS, CDR2 FNYEAQ, per germline. TCRdb independently ran MiXCR on the 5' RACE reads; one entry per CDR3 protein. This sample has around 530,000 distinct CDR3 sequences, with about a sixth found just once. General study points: Secondary responses were weaker yet peaked faster, day 5 versus 15.

The specimen comprised PBMCs, sampled 4 to 5 days after the first yellow fever vaccination. This receptor was obtained from a young man who received the YFV17D yellow fever vaccine. The rearrangement uses TRBV7-6 and TRBJ2-2, with D possibly called TRBD1 or TRBD2 (5 bases each). The CDR3 sequence: CASSPGSGTNTGELFF. The CDR3 DNA is TGTGCCAGCAGCCCAGGGTCGGGGACGAACACCGGGGAGCTGTTTTTT.